Below, one T cell receptor beta chain is given with its context. Antigen unknown. The sample is drawn from a study of graft-versus-host responses after intestinal transplantation. Study overall: Tacrolimus and steroids were given for two to three years to all recipients after anti-thymocyte globulin induction.

Sequencing was performed with immunoSEQ multiplex PCR; in TCRdb, only in-frame clones are kept and a portion is missing. The sample lists under 75,000 clones, around 90% seen once, with around 4% in the top ten. The origin of this receptor is a human donor who was the organ donor for an intestinal transplant. This sample comprised unstimulated CD8+ T cells sorted from spleen or lymph node cells, obtained before transplant.

The CDR3 DNA follows: TGTGCCAGCAGTTTATGGGCTGGGACTGACTATGGCTACACCTTC. Protein product: CASSLWAGTDYGYTF. The chain has TRBV28 and TRBJ1-2; D may be TRBD1 (5 bases). This CDR3 contains 15 residues. V was pared by 0 bases and J by 3 bases, with 11 bases between. Germline values: CDR1 MDHEN, CDR2 SYDVKM.